This TCR beta chain was sequenced in a study of vaccination and CD4 T cells after COVID-19. Study context: Cultures designated as controls were supplied with a CEFX pool, an HIV-1 Nef pool, or no peptide.

Germline CDR1 MNHEY, CDR2 SVGEGT. The length of the CDR3 is 15 residues. V dropped 5 bases and J dropped 5; count of bases not matched to a gene: 7. Treatment in this sample: roughly 10-day PBMC culture with coronavirus spike peptide pools or control peptides (ViraFEST assay). Scientists ran DNA taken from cultured CD4+ T cells through the Oncomine TCR Beta short-read assay for sequencing. TCRdb ran MiXCR on the PCR reads and lists one entry per CDR3 protein. The table records around 15,000 distinct CDR3 sequences, about 61% of them present only once. In regard to this clonotype: Its antigen is undetermined.

The TCR originated in a human donor who had recovered from COVID-19. Sample: CD4+ T cells from blood, cultured in vitro. The V call is TRBV6-2 or TRBV6-3, the J call TRBJ2-1, with 9 positions matching TRBD1. CDR3 coding DNA: TGTGCCAGCAGTGACCGGGACAGGGCACACAATGAGCAGTTCTTC. Amino acid sequence: CASSDRDRAHNEQFF.